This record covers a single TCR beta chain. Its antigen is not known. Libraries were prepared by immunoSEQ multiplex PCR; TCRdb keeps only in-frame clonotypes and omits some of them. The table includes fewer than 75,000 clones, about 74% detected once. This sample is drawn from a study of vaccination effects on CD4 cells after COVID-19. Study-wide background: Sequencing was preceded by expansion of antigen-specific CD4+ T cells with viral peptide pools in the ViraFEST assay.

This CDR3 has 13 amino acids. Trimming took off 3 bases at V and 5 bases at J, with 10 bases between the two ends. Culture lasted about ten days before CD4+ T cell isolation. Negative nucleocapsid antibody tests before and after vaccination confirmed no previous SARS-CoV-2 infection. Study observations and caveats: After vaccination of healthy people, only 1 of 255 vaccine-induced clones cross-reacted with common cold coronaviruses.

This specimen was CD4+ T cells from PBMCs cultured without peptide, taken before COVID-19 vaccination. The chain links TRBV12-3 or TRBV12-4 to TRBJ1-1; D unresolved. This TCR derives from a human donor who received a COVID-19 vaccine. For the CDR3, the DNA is TGTGCCAGCAGTTTCTCCATCTTGACTGAAGCTTTCTTT. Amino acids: CASSFSILTEAFF.